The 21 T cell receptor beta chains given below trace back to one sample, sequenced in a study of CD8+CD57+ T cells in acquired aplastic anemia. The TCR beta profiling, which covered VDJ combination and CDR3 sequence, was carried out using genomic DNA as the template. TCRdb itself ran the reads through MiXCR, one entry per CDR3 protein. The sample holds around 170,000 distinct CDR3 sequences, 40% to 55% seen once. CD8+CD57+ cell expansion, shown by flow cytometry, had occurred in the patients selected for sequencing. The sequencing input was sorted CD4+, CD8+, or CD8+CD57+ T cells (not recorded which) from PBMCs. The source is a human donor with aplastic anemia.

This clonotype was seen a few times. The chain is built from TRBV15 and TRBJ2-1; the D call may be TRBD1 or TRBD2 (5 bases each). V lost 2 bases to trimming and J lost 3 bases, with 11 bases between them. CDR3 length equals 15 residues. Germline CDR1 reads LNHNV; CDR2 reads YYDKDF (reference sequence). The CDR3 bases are TGTGCCACCAGCAGATACCGGGACGGCTACAATGAGCAGTTCTTC. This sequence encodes CATSRYRDGYNEQFF.

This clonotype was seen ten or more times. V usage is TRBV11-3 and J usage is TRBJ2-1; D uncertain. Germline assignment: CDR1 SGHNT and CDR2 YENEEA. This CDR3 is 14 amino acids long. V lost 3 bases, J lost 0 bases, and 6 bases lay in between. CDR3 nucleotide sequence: TGTGCCAGCAGCTTCCGCAGCTCCTACAATGAGCAGTTCTTC. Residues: CASSFRSSYNEQFF.

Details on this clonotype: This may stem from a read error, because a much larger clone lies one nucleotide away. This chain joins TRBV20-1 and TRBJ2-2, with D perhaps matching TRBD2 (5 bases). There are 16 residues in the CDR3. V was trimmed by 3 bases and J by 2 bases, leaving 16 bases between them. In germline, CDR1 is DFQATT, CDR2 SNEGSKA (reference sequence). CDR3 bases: TGCAGTGCTAGTACCACTAGTTGGGGAAACACCGGGGAGCTGTTTTTT. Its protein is CSASTTSWGNTGELFF.

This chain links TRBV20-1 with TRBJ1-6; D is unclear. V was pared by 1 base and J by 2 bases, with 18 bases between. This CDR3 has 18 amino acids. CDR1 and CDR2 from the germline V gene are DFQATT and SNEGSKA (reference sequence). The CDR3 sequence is CSARVRGFSSPYNSPLHF. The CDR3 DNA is TGCAGTGCTAGAGTTCGGGGATTTTCTTCCCCCTATAATTCACCCCTCCACTTT.

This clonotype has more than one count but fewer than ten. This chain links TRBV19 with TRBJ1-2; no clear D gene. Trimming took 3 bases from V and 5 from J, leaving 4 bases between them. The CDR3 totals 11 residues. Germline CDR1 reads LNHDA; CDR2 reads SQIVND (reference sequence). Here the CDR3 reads CASSIEYGYTF. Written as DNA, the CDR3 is TGTGCCAGTAGTATTGAGTATGGCTACACCTTC.

The CDR3 reads CAISEGPGAPGYTF. The CDR3 nucleotides are TGTGCCATCAGTGAAGGGCCGGGGGCCCCAGGCTACACCTTC. This sequence joins TRBV10-3 and TRBJ1-2; TRBD1 is a possible D gene (6 bases). V lost 3 bases and J lost 8, with 16 bases in between. Germline loops: CDR1 ENHRY, CDR2 SYGVKD. The CDR3 runs to 14 residues.

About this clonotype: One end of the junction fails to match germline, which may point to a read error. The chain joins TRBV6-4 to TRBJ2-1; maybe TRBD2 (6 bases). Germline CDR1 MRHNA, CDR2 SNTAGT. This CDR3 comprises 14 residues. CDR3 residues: CASSYRLGGFEQVF. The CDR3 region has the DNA TGTGCCAGCAGTTACAGACTAGGCGGTTTTGAGCAGGTCTTC.

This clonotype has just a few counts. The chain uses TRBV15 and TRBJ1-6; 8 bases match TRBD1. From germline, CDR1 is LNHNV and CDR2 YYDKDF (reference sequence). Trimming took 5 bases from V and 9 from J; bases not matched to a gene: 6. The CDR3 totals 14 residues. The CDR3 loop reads CATSLDRGVSPLHF. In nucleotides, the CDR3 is TGTGCCACCAGCCTTGACAGGGGAGTTTCACCCCTCCACTTT. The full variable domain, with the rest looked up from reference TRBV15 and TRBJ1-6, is DAMVIQNPRYQVTQFGKPVTLSCSQTLNHNVMYWYQQKSSQAPKLLFHYYDKDFNNEADTPDNFQSRRPNTSFCFLDIRSPGLGDTAMYLCATSLDRGVSPLHFGNGTRLTVT.

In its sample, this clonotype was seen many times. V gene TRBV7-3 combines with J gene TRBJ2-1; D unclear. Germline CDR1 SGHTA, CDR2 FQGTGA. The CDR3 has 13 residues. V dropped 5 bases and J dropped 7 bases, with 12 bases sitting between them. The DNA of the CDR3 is TGTGCCAGCAGCCGAACGCAAGGGAATGAGCAGTTCTTC. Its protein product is CASSRTQGNEQFF.

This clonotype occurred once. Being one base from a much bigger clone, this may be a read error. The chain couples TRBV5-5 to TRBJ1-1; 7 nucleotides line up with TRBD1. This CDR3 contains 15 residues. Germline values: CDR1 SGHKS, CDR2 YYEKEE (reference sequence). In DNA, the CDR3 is TGTGCCAGCAGCGTAATACAGGGGAGGATCGCTGACGCTTTCTTT. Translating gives CASSVIQGRIADAFF.

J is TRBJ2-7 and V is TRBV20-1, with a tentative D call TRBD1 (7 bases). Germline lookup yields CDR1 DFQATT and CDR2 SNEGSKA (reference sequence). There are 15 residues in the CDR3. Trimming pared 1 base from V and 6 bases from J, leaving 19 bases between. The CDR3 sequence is CSARGSRQGGTEQYF. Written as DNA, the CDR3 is TGCAGTGCTAGAGGGTCCCGGCAGGGGGGTACCGAGCAGTACTTC.

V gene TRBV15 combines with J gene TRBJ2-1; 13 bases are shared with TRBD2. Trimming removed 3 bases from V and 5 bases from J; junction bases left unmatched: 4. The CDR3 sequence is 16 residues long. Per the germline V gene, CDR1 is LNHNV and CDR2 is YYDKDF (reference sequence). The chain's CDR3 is CATSSGTSGKHNEQFF. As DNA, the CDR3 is TGTGCCACCAGCAGCGGGACTAGCGGGAAACACAATGAGCAGTTCTTC.

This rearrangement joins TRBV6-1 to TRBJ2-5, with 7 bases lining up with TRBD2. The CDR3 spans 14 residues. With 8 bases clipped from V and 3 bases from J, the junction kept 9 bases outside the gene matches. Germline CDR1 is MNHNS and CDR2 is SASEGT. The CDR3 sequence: CASSPRLAEETQYF. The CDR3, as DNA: TGTGCCAGCTCCCCGAGGCTAGCGGAAGAGACCCAGTACTTC.

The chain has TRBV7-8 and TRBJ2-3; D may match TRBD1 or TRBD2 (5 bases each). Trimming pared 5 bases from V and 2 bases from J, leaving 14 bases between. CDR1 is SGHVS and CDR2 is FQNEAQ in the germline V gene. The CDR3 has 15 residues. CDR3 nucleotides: TGTGCCAGCAGCCAGGGAGCTAGCCTCACAGATACGCAGTATTTT. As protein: CASSQGASLTDTQYF.

CDR3 nucleotide sequence: TGTGCCAGCAGCCGACAGATTAACACTGAAGCTTTCTTT. Its protein is CASSRQINTEAFF. V usage is TRBV7-2 and J usage is TRBJ1-1, with D maybe TRBD1 (5 bases). CDR3 length: 13 residues. CDR1 and CDR2 (germline): SGHTA, FQGNSA. Trimming removed 5 bases at V and 2 bases at J, with 9 bases between.

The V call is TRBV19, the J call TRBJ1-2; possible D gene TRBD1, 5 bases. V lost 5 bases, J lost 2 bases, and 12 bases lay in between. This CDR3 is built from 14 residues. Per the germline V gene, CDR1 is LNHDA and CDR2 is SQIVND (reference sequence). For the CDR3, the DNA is TGTGCCAGTAGTGGGGGAACCCGAAACTATGGCTACACCTTC. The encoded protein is CASSGGTRNYGYTF.

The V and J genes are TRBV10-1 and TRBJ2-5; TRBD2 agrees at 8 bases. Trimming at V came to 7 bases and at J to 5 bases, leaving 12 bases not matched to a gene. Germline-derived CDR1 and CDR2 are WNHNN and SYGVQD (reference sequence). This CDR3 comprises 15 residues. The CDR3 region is CASNEAKGLAETQYF. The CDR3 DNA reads TGCGCCAGCAACGAGGCCAAAGGACTAGCCGAGACCCAGTACTTC.

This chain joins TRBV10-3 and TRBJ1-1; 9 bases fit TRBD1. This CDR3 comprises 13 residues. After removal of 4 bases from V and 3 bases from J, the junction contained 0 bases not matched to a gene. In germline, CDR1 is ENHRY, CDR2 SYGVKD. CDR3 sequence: CAISGTGDTEAFF. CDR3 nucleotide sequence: TGTGCCATCAGTGGGACAGGGGACACTGAAGCTTTCTTT.

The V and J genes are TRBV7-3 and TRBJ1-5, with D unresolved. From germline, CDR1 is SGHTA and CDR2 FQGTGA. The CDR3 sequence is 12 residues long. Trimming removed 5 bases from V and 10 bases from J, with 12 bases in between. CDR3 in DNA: TGTGCCAGCAGCCGGACTAACGGACCCCAGCATTTT. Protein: CASSRTNGPQHF. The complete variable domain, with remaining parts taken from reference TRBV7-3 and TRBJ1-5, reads GAGVSQTPSNKVTEKGKYVELRCDPISGHTALYWYRQSLGQGPEFLIYFQGTGAADDSGLPNDRFFAVRPEGSVSTLKIQRTERGDSAVYLCASSRTNGPQHFGDGTRLSIL.

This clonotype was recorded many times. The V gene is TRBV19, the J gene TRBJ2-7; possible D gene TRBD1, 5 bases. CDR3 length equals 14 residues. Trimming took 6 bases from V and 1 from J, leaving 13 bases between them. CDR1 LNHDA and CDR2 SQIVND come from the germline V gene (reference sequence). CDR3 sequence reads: CASSLTGHSYEQYF. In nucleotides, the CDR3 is TGTGCCAGTAGCCTTACTGGACATTCCTACGAGCAGTACTTC.

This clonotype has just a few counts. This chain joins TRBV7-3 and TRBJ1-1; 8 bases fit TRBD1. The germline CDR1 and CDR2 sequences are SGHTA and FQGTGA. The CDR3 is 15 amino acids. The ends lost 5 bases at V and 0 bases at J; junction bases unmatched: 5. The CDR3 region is CASSQGQGLNTEAFF. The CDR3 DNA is TGTGCCAGCAGCCAAGGACAGGGATTGAACACTGAAGCTTTCTTT.